This TCR beta chain was observed in a study of blood T cells in healthy people across ages. Findings and limits, study-wide: The percentage of naive T cells correlated strongly with TCR beta diversity. Age advanced and TCR beta diversity per million T cells fell, roughly linearly.

The second PCR ran 7 to 11 cycles with a sample-barcoded 5' primer and J-beta primers. From the 5' RACE reads, TCRdb called clonotypes with MiXCR, one entry per CDR3 protein. Among roughly 700,000 distinct CDR3 sequences listed, just under 25% were seen once. Germline V gene data show CDR1 as MDHEN and CDR2 as SYDVKM. Trimming removed 3 bases from V and 1 base from J; junction bases left unmatched: 6. The CDR3 extends over 15 amino acids. This clonotype was seen repeatedly, ten times or more. Its antigen is undetermined. These data were also filed under a second study, of T cells of mothers and their children. From that second work: For related and unrelated pairs alike, thymic selection shapes TCR recombination output similarly. Mother-child pairs who were related displayed a slightly higher overlap than unrelated pairs, a difference that was non-significant.

This TCR derives from a boy between 10 and 17 years old in good health. V is TRBV28 and J is TRBJ2-7, with 7 bases aligning to TRBD2. Sequenced material: blood. The CDR3, as DNA: TGTGCCAGCAGTTTGGGAGCGGGACTTTCCTACGAGCAGTACTTC. Protein product: CASSLGAGLSYEQYF.